One and the same sample provided the 23 T cell receptor beta chains below, sequenced in a study of shared clonotypes between healthy human individuals. Some clones are missing from TCRdb's copy, which holds only in-frame ones; the method was immunoSEQ multiplex PCR. The profile shows roughly 1,500,000 clones, nearly 99% of them singletons. Sequencing input: naive CD4+ T cells sorted from blood. Indicated subset: CD45RA+ positively selected. All receptors come from a man aged 25 to 40 in good health.

The chain is built from TRBV7-9 and TRBJ2-2; D might be TRBD2 (5 bases). This CDR3 spans 16 amino acids. V lost 7 bases, J lost 0 bases, and 15 bases lay in between. Germline V gene data show CDR1 as SEHNR and CDR2 as FQNEAQ (reference sequence). CDR3: CASTQTRGSNTGELFF. CDR3 nucleotide sequence: TGTGCCAGCACCCAAACCCGGGGTTCGAACACCGGGGAGCTGTTTTTT. Complete variable domain (other parts from reference TRBV7-9 and TRBJ2-2): DTGVSQNPRHKITKRGQNVTFRCDPISEHNRLYWYRQTLGQGPEFLTYFQNEAQLEKSRLLSDRFSAERPKGSFSTLEIQRTEQGDSAMYLCASTQTRGSNTGELFFGEGSRLTVL.

This chain uses TRBV30 with TRBJ2-2; D is unresolved. Trimming removed 7 bases at V and 0 bases at J, with 6 bases between. This CDR3 spans 12 amino acids. The germline CDR1 and CDR2 sequences are GTSNPN and SVGIG (reference sequence). This CDR3 reads CASQTNTGELFF. In nucleotides, the CDR3 is TGTGCCTCACAAACGAACACCGGGGAGCTGTTTTTT. Filled out from reference TRBV30 and TRBJ2-2, the complete variable domain reads SQTIHQWPATLVQPVGSPLSLECTVEGTSNPNLYWYRQAAGRGLQLLFYSVGIGQISSEVPQNLSASRPQDRQFILSSKKLLLSDSGFYLCASQTNTGELFFGEGSRLTVL.

This clone was observed a single time. This rearrangement joins TRBV19 to TRBJ2-2, with TRBD2 identical over 10 bases. CDR3 size: 15 residues. The ends lost 7 bases at V and 7 bases at J; junction bases unmatched: 9. Looked up from germline, CDR1 is LNHDA and CDR2 is SQIVND (reference sequence). DNA of the CDR3: TGTGCCAGTAATATCCTAGCGGGAGTTCACGGGGAGCTGTTTTTT. It specifies CASNILAGVHGELFF.

The rearrangement links TRBV27 to TRBJ2-7, with 7 bases matching TRBD1. V gave up 5 bases and J gave up 3 bases; unmatched junction bases: 7. Germline V gives CDR1 MNHEY, CDR2 SMNVEV (reference sequence). The CDR3 length is 14 residues. The CDR3 DNA reads TGTGCCAGCAGTACAAGGACAGGTAGCTACGAGCAGTACTTC. Its translation: CASSTRTGSYEQYF.

This chain uses TRBV9 with TRBJ1-1, with D possibly TRBD1 on 5 matching bases. V was cut by 4 bases and J by 0 bases, with 16 bases left in between. The CDR3 has 16 amino acids. CDR1 is SGDLS, CDR2 YYNGEE, per germline. CDR3 sequence reads: CASSQEGVGLNTEAFF. In DNA form, the CDR3 reads TGTGCCAGCAGCCAGGAAGGGGTGGGCCTGAACACTGAAGCTTTCTTT.

This chain joins TRBV6-5 and TRBJ2-7, with D perhaps matching TRBD1 (6 bases). Germline V lookup: CDR1 MNHEY, CDR2 SVGAGI. CDR3 length: 12 residues. Trimming shortened V by 6 bases and J by 4 bases, and 10 bases separated the two germline ends. The CDR3 here is CASSPQGYEQYF. CDR3 nucleotide sequence: TGTGCCAGCAGCCCACAGGGATACGAGCAGTACTTC.

The rearrangement links TRBV7-2 to TRBJ2-7; 8 bases map to TRBD1. This CDR3 is built from 13 residues. Germline V gene sequence: CDR1 SGHTA, CDR2 FQGNSA. J lost 5 bases, V lost 5 bases, and 5 bases had no gene match. The CDR3 is CASSRAGGHEQYF. For the CDR3, the DNA is TGTGCCAGCAGCCGTGCAGGGGGCCACGAGCAGTACTTC.

The V gene is TRBV11-2, the J gene TRBJ2-3; 10 nucleotides match TRBD2. The V segment lost 1 base and the J segment 1 base; nucleotides outside the gene matches: 8. The CDR3 spans 18 residues. Germline values: CDR1 SGHAT, CDR2 FQNNGV. DNA for the CDR3: TGTGCCAGCAGCTTAGGAGCGGGAGGGGGATGGGGCACAGATACGCAGTATTTT. The encoded protein is CASSLGAGGGWGTDTQYF.

This clone has a single count. Other DNA sequences within the sample encode an identical CDR3. The chain has TRBV2 and TRBJ2-5; D might be TRBD1 (6 bases). Germline lookup yields CDR1 SNHLY and CDR2 FYNNEI. Trimming removed 9 bases at V and 1 base at J, with 9 bases between. The CDR3 loop spans 12 amino acids. CDR3 nucleotides: TGTGCCAGTGGACAGTTCCAAGAGACCCAGTACTTC. It translates to CASGQFQETQYF.

This chain joins TRBV6-1 and TRBJ2-2; tentative D call: TRBD1 (6 bases). The CDR3 loop spans 14 amino acids. V lost 0 bases to trimming and J lost 9 bases, with 11 bases between them. CDR1 is MNHNS, CDR2 SASEGT, per germline. CDR3 region: CASSEAGQGWELFF. The CDR3 coding sequence is TGTGCCAGCAGTGAAGCTGGGCAGGGGTGGGAGCTGTTTTTT.

The V and J genes are TRBV25-1 and TRBJ2-3, with D possibly being TRBD2 (5 bases). The length of the CDR3 is 14 residues. V dropped 10 bases and J dropped 2 bases, with 16 bases sitting between them. CDR1 and CDR2 from the germline V gene are MGHDK and SYGVNS. CDR3 region: CATFLRAHTDTQYF. The CDR3 DNA sequence: TGTGCCACTTTTTTGCGGGCCCACACAGATACGCAGTATTTT.

The chain couples TRBV6-1 to TRBJ2-2; D remains ambiguous. Trimming took off 4 bases at V and 6 bases at J, with 15 bases between the two ends. Germline CDR1 MNHNS, CDR2 SASEGT. The length of the CDR3 is 15 residues. CDR3 DNA: TGTGCCAGCAGTGGACCTCCAGGTCATCCCGGGGAGCTGTTTTTT. It yields the protein CASSGPPGHPGELFF.

The V gene is TRBV25-1, the J gene TRBJ2-5; a weak D match, TRBD1 (6 bases). The CDR3 extends over 14 amino acids. The V end was cut by 8 bases, the J end by 0 bases, with 13 bases between. CDR1 is MGHDK and CDR2 is SYGVNS in the germline V gene. The CDR3 region has the DNA TGTGCCAGCCATAGTCAGGGGCACCAAGAGACCCAGTACTTC. Translated: CASHSQGHQETQYF.

The CDR3 sequence: CASRRLGDFPSNEQFF. The CDR3 DNA sequence: TGTGCCAGCAGACGACTGGGGGACTTTCCATCCAATGAGCAGTTCTTC. The chain links TRBV7-2 to TRBJ2-1; D is perhaps TRBD2 (6 bases). The germline V gene encodes CDR1 SGHTA and CDR2 FQGNSA. The CDR3 sequence is 16 residues long. Trimming took off 6 bases at V and 6 bases at J, with 21 bases between the two ends.

V is TRBV6-1 and J is TRBJ2-3; 13 bases match TRBD2. Unmatched junction bases numbered 4, after V lost 11 bases and J lost 2 bases. Germline lookup yields CDR1 MNHNS and CDR2 SASEGT. CDR3 length: 14 residues. CDR3 residues: CAGGLAGATDTQYF. CDR3 nucleotide sequence: TGTGCCGGAGGACTAGCGGGAGCCACAGATACGCAGTATTTT.

The chain links TRBV18 to TRBJ2-7; TRBD2 aligns across 11 bases. The ends lost 1 base at V and 5 bases at J; junction bases unmatched: 1. CDR1 is KGHSH, CDR2 LQKENI, per germline. There are 14 residues in the CDR3. CDR3 loop: CASSPQTSGDEQYF. The CDR3 DNA follows: TGTGCCAGCTCACCACAGACTAGCGGGGACGAGCAGTACTTC.

This sequence joins TRBV28 and TRBJ2-7; a weak D match, TRBD1 (5 bases). There are 11 residues in the CDR3. Germline lookup yields CDR1 MDHEN and CDR2 SYDVKM. Trimming stripped 10 bases from V and 6 bases from J, with 13 bases between. The CDR3 here is CATQVPAEQYF. In DNA, the CDR3 is TGTGCCACACAGGTGCCAGCCGAGCAGTACTTC. Complete variable domain (other parts from reference TRBV28 and TRBJ2-7): DVKVTQSSRYLVKRTGEKVFLECVQDMDHENMFWYRQDPGLGLRLIYFSYDVKMKEKGDIPEGYSVSREKKERFSLILESASTNQTSMYLCATQVPAEQYFGPGTRLTVT.

Remarks on this clone: Other DNA sequences in the same sample also yield this CDR3. The chain carries TRBV5-1 and TRBJ2-3; the D is unclear. Trimming left V 2 bases short and J 1 base short, with 5 bases between. Germline assignment: CDR1 SGHRS and CDR2 YFSETQ. The CDR3 has 13 residues. The CDR3 reads CASSFQGTDTQYF. CDR3 DNA sequence: TGCGCCAGCAGCTTCCAGGGCACAGATACGCAGTATTTT.

J is TRBJ2-7 and V is TRBV6-5; the D is unclear. Germline V gives CDR1 MNHEY, CDR2 SVGAGI. CDR3 size: 16 residues. The V end was cut by 0 bases, the J end by 1 base, with 13 bases between. DNA for the CDR3: TGTGCCAGCAGTTACTCTAGAGTGACCTCATCCTACGAGCAGTACTTC. It encodes CASSYSRVTSSYEQYF.

The genes are TRBV7-8 and TRBJ2-2, with D perhaps TRBD2 (6 bases). Germline values: CDR1 SGHVS, CDR2 FQNEAQ. This CDR3 is 16 amino acids long. V was clipped by 0 bases and J by 7 bases, with 15 bases between them. This CDR3 is CASSLAVAGSGGELFF. The CDR3 bases are TGTGCCAGCAGCTTAGCAGTCGCGGGATCGGGCGGGGAGCTGTTTTTT.

J is TRBJ2-1 and V is TRBV19, with D perhaps TRBD1 (5 bases). There are 16 residues in the CDR3. V shed 4 bases and J shed 5 bases, with 18 bases lying between them. The germline CDR1 and CDR2 sequences are LNHDA and SQIVND (reference sequence). The DNA of the CDR3 is TGTGCCAGTAGTACTCCTTTCAGGGTGGTACACAATGAGCAGTTCTTC. This gives the protein CASSTPFRVVHNEQFF.

This chain connects TRBV18 to TRBJ2-7; possible D gene TRBD1, 5 bases. CDR1 is KGHSH and CDR2 is LQKENI in the germline V gene. The CDR3 is 16 amino acids. Trimming stripped 0 bases from V and 4 bases from J, with 16 bases between. The CDR3 nucleotides are TGTGCCAGCTCACCACCCGTTACAGGTCGGCCTTACGAGCAGTACTTC. It codes for CASSPPVTGRPYEQYF.

The V call is TRBV7-9, the J call TRBJ2-2; D is uncertain. V lost 0 bases and J lost 2, with 13 bases in between. The length of the CDR3 is 17 residues. Germline lookup yields CDR1 SEHNR and CDR2 FQNEAQ (reference sequence). CDR3 residues: CASSLARRLRNTGELFF. The CDR3 nucleotides are TGTGCCAGCAGCTTAGCCCGAAGACTGAGAAACACCGGGGAGCTGTTTTTT.